The 25 T cell receptor beta chains reported below all come from one sample, sequenced in a study of CD8+ T cells in alopecia areata. Extraction of RNA preceded its reverse transcription into cDNA, which served as the sequencing template. Clones were sequenced by immunoSEQ multiplex PCR, and TCRdb holds only the in-frame ones, with some missing. The table shows around 300,000 clones, with about three fifths occurring only once. Treatment denoted: oral pan-JAK inhibitor, 5-10 mg twice daily. The input for sequencing was CD4+ T cells sorted from blood, taken at approximately week 52, from a patient treated with tofacitinib. The receptors here all came from a human donor with alopecia areata.

Comments on this clone: Other DNA sequences from this sample encode an identical CDR3 as well. The rearrangement links TRBV7-8 to TRBJ2-1; D remains ambiguous. The CDR3 extends over 14 amino acids. Germline CDR1 reads SGHVS; CDR2 reads FQNEAQ. Trimming took off 3 bases at V and 0 bases at J, with 6 bases between the two ends. The CDR3: CASSFTGSYNEQFF. The CDR3 nucleotides read TGTGCCAGCAGCTTCACCGGCTCCTACAATGAGCAGTTCTTC.

The rearrangement uses TRBV7-3 and TRBJ2-7; 7 bases match TRBD1. The CDR3 has 13 amino acids. The junction had 3 bases not matched to a gene; V was cut back by 1 base and J by 6 bases. Looked up from germline, CDR1 is SGHTA and CDR2 is FQGTGA. DNA for the CDR3: TGTGCCAGCAGCTTAAAAGGGGGCAGCGAGCAGTACTTC. It translates to CASSLKGGSEQYF.

There are a few counts of this clone. The chain recombines TRBV30 with TRBJ1-1; weak D call: TRBD1 (5 bases). This CDR3 has 12 amino acids. Trimming shortened V by 5 bases and J by 11 bases, and 18 bases separated the two germline ends. CDR1 and CDR2 (germline): GTSNPN, SVGIG (reference sequence). In nucleotides, the CDR3 is TGTGCCTGGGGCCAAGTTGTGCGGGGCGCTTTCTTT. Translating gives CAWGQVVRGAFF. The complete variable domain, with remaining parts taken from reference TRBV30 and TRBJ1-1, reads SQTIHQWPATLVQPVGSPLSLECTVEGTSNPNLYWYRQAAGRGLQLLFYSVGIGQISSEVPQNLSASRPQDRQFILSSKKLLLSDSGFYLCAWGQVVRGAFFGQGTRLTVV.

A note on this clone: The sample holds other DNA sequences that translate to the same CDR3. The chain is built from TRBV5-1 and TRBJ2-1; D gene unclear. V was cut by 4 bases and J by 3 bases, with 2 bases left in between. Germline V CDR1 and CDR2: SGHRS, YFSETQ. The CDR3 is made up of 11 amino acids. DNA of the CDR3: TGCGCCAGCAGCCTCTACAATGAGCAGTTCTTC. It encodes CASSLYNEQFF.

CDR3 in amino acids: CAWNGKGTDTQYF. CDR3 DNA sequence: TGTGCCTGGAATGGAAAAGGCACAGATACGCAGTATTTT. The chain joins TRBV30 to TRBJ2-3; no definite D call. The germline CDR1 and CDR2 sequences are GTSNPN and SVGIG (reference sequence). The CDR3 consists of 13 residues. V lost 4 bases and J lost 1, with 9 bases in between.

The CDR3 sequence is CASTERGYNEQFF. In nucleotides, the CDR3 is TGTGCCAGCACAGAGAGGGGTTACAATGAGCAGTTCTTC. V and J are TRBV2 and TRBJ2-1; D may be TRBD1 or TRBD2 (5 bases each). Trimming pared 7 bases from V and 4 bases from J, leaving 11 bases between. The CDR3 is made up of 13 amino acids. Germline values: CDR1 SNHLY, CDR2 FYNNEI.

This chain uses TRBV6-5 with TRBJ1-2, with 7 bases lining up with TRBD1. V gave up 5 bases and J gave up 4 bases; unmatched junction bases: 10. CDR1 is MNHEY, CDR2 SVGAGI, per germline. This CDR3 contains 15 residues. CDR3 coding DNA: TGTGCCAGCAGTCCACAGGGGATATACGGCTATGGCTACACCTTC. Translated: CASSPQGIYGYGYTF.

This clone was seen a few times. The CDR3 reads CASSRRVETQYF. For the CDR3, the DNA is TGTGCCAGCAGCCGTCGAGTCGAGACCCAGTACTTC. The chain combines TRBV7-8 with TRBJ2-5; no clear D gene. The CDR3 runs 12 residues. The V gene lost 5 bases and the J gene lost 5 bases, with 9 bases spanning the gap. Germline V gene lookup returns CDR1 SGHVS and CDR2 FQNEAQ.

The chain joins TRBV9 to TRBJ2-5; 7 bases line up with TRBD2. V was pared by 1 base and J by 3 bases, with 3 bases of the junction left unmatched. This CDR3 is 14 amino acids long. In germline, CDR1 is SGDLS, CDR2 YYNGEE. Here the CDR3 reads CASSVNGGEETQYF. The DNA for the CDR3 is TGTGCCAGCAGCGTAAATGGGGGGGAAGAGACCCAGTACTTC.

The rearrangement links TRBV13 to TRBJ2-3; 8 nucleotides agree with TRBD2. This CDR3 region has 16 residues. The germline CDR1 and CDR2 sequences are PRHDT and FYEKMQ (reference sequence). J gave up 0 bases and V 4 bases, and 6 bases lay outside the gene matches. In nucleotides, the CDR3 is TGTGCCAGCAGCTCCTCGGGAGGGACTAGCACAGATACGCAGTATTTT. Its translation is CASSSSGGTSTDTQYF.

This clone has only a few counts. V is TRBV27 and J is TRBJ1-6, with a possible D match to TRBD1 (5 bases). Germline loops: CDR1 MNHEY, CDR2 SMNVEV (reference sequence). CDR3 length: 13 amino acids. V was clipped by 6 bases and J by 10 bases, with 13 bases between them. The CDR3 nucleotides are TGTGCCAGCAGCAAGACGACAGAATCACCCCTCCACTTT. Translated, it gives CASSKTTESPLHF.

The chain links TRBV18 to TRBJ1-1; no reliable D call. Germline values: CDR1 KGHSH, CDR2 LQKENI. Trimming stripped 4 bases from V and 0 bases from J, with 15 bases between. This CDR3 has 16 residues. CDR3 sequence: CASSRYIGVMNTEAFF. The CDR3 coding sequence is TGTGCCAGCTCACGATATATAGGTGTCATGAACACTGAAGCTTTCTTT.

The genes are TRBV7-9 and TRBJ1-5; 7 bases agree with TRBD1. This CDR3 is built from 16 residues. J was trimmed by 4 bases and V by 4 bases; bases with no gene match: 10. CDR1 is SEHNR and CDR2 is FQNEAQ in the germline V gene (reference sequence). Here the CDR3 DNA reads TGTGCCAGCAGCTCTAACACCGGGACAGCTAATCAGCCCCAGCATTTT. Amino acids: CASSSNTGTANQPQHF. Variable domain in full (rest from reference TRBV7-9 and TRBJ1-5): DTGVSQNPRHKITKRGQNVTFRCDPISEHNRLYWYRQTLGQGPEFLTYFQNEAQLEKSRLLSDRFSAERPKGSFSTLEIQRTEQGDSAMYLCASSSNTGTANQPQHFGDGTRLSIL.

Only a few counts were recorded for this clone. CDR3 sequence: CASSLRPRDYEQYF. The CDR3, as DNA: TGCGCCAGCAGCTTGCGGCCACGAGACTACGAGCAGTACTTC. The V and J genes are TRBV5-1 and TRBJ2-7, with unresolved D. The germline gives CDR1 SGHRS, CDR2 YFSETQ. Trimming left V 1 base short and J 3 bases short, with 11 bases between. The CDR3 totals 14 residues.

The V and J genes are TRBV9 and TRBJ2-3; 10 bases are a match to TRBD1. CDR3 length: 15 amino acids. Germline CDR1 SGDLS, CDR2 YYNGEE. V shed 3 bases, J shed 2 bases, and the junction held 3 bases outside the gene matches. This CDR3 is CASSAGQGYTDTQYF. CDR3 DNA sequence: TGTGCCAGCAGCGCGGGACAGGGGTACACAGATACGCAGTATTTT.

This clone was counted a few times. V gene TRBV5-1 combines with J gene TRBJ2-5; 7 bases fit TRBD2. CDR1 is SGHRS, CDR2 YFSETQ, per germline. Losses at the gene ends were 0 bases for V and 3 bases for J; bases not matched to a gene: 5. The CDR3 runs 15 residues. CDR3 residues: CASSLGASGEETQYF. CDR3 nucleotide sequence: TGCGCCAGCAGCTTGGGGGCCAGCGGGGAAGAGACCCAGTACTTC.

The chain has TRBV6-6 and TRBJ2-5, with 10 bases matching TRBD2. The ends lost 7 bases at V and 1 base at J; junction bases unmatched: 6. Germline-derived CDR1 and CDR2 are MNHNY and SVGAGI (reference sequence). The CDR3 is 15 residues long. The CDR3 DNA reads TGTGCCAGCACCCAAATAGCGGGGGGCCAAGAGACCCAGTACTTC. Protein product: CASTQIAGGQETQYF.

This chain links TRBV6-5 with TRBJ1-1, with D hard to call. Deletions cut 6 bases from V and 3 bases from J, with 14 bases between. Germline V gives CDR1 MNHEY, CDR2 SVGAGI. This CDR3 contains 14 residues. CDR3 in DNA: TGTGCCAGCAGACCCCGCCGGGATCACACTGAAGCTTTCTTT. It is translated as CASRPRRDHTEAFF.

The chain employs TRBV9 and TRBJ2-1; TRBD2 matches at 9 bases. After removal of 3 bases from V and 4 bases from J, the junction contained 5 bases not matched to a gene. This CDR3 region has 15 residues. CDR1 is SGDLS, CDR2 YYNGEE, per germline. The CDR3 DNA sequence: TGTGCCAGCAGCGGACTAGCGGTGCCTTACAATGAGCAGTTCTTC. This gives the protein CASSGLAVPYNEQFF.

CDR3: CASSPPDGSNSPLHF. CDR3 in DNA: TGTGCCAGCAGCCCCCCGGACGGTTCCAATTCACCCCTCCACTTT. This chain joins TRBV9 and TRBJ1-6, with D unclear. Germline CDR1 reads SGDLS; CDR2 reads YYNGEE. V lost 4 bases to trimming and J lost 7 bases, with 15 bases between them. The CDR3 is made up of 15 amino acids.

The chain has TRBV30 and TRBJ2-5; the D is unclear. V was pared by 2 bases and J by 5 bases, with 18 bases between. Germline V gene lookup returns CDR1 GTSNPN and CDR2 SVGIG (reference sequence). The CDR3 is 15 residues long. DNA of the CDR3: TGTGCCTGGAGTTATTCGGCAGGACCATCGGAGACCCAGTACTTC. Residues: CAWSYSAGPSETQYF.

The V call is TRBV5-1, the J call TRBJ1-2; 10 nucleotides align to TRBD1. The CDR3 extends over 16 amino acids. Germline CDR1 reads SGHRS; CDR2 reads YFSETQ. The V segment lost 4 bases and the J segment 4 bases; nucleotides outside the gene matches: 10. CDR3 residues: CASSPSGDRGSYGYTF. The CDR3 DNA sequence: TGCGCCAGCAGCCCGAGCGGGGACAGGGGAAGCTATGGCTACACCTTC.

The rearrangement joins TRBV15 to TRBJ2-3; D unresolved. This CDR3 region has 13 residues. V dropped 4 bases and J dropped 2 bases, with 7 bases sitting between them. Germline V CDR1 and CDR2: LNHNV, YYDKDF (reference sequence). The CDR3 loop is CATSKGDTDTQYF. CDR3 nucleotide sequence: TGTGCCACCAGCAAGGGTGACACAGATACGCAGTATTTT.

The chain recombines TRBV27 with TRBJ2-4; D possibly corresponds to TRBD1 (6 bases). This CDR3 spans 15 amino acids. V was trimmed by 9 bases and J by 2 bases, leaving 17 bases between them. In germline, CDR1 is MNHEY, CDR2 SMNVEV (reference sequence). CDR3 DNA sequence: TGTGCCAGGCCCCACTCCGGGACACCCAAAAACATTCAGTACTTC. Protein sequence: CARPHSGTPKNIQYF.

This chain uses TRBV4-1 with TRBJ1-1, with 8 positions matching TRBD1. The CDR3 consists of 16 residues. With V trimmed by 0 bases and J by 0 bases, 3 bases remained unmatched. Germline V lookup: CDR1 MGHRA, CDR2 YSYEKL. The CDR3 here is CASSQDGTGMNTEAFF. The DNA of the CDR3 is TGCGCCAGCAGCCAAGACGGGACAGGAATGAACACTGAAGCTTTCTTT.